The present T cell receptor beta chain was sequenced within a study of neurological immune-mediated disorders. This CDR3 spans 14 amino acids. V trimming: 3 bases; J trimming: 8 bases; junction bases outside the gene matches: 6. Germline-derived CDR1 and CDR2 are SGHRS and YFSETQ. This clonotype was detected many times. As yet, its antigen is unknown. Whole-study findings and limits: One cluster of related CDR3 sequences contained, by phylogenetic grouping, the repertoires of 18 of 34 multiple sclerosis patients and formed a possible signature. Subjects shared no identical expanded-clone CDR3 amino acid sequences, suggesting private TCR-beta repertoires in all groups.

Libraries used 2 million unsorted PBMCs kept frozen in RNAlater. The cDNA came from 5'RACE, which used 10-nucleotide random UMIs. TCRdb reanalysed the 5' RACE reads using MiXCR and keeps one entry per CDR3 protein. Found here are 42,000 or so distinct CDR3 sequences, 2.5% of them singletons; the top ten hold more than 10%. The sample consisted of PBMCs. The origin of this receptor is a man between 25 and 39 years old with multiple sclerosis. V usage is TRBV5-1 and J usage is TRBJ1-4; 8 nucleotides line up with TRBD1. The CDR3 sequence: CASSSGQGREKLFF. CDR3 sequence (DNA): TGCGCCAGCAGCTCCGGACAGGGACGCGAAAAACTGTTTTTT.